The 32 T cell receptor beta chains presented below share a single source sample, sequenced in a study of blood T cell repertoires in COVID-19. Clones were read by immunoSEQ multiplex PCR, and TCRdb kept only the in-frame ones, dropping some. The repertoire has 190,000 or so clones, around 87% of them found once; the top ten carry more than 2%. Specimen: PBMCs or T cells enriched from blood (not recorded which). These receptors were taken from a woman aged 25 to 39 who had recovered from COVID-19.

This clone was detected only a few times. At the DNA level, this CDR3 is encoded by other sequences in the same sample as well. This sequence joins TRBV18 and TRBJ1-6; weak D call: TRBD1 (5 bases). The V end was cut by 2 bases, the J end by 6 bases, with 5 bases between. The CDR3 is 13 residues long. The germline gives CDR1 KGHSH, CDR2 LQKENI. CDR3 sequence reads: CASSPGANSPLHF. The CDR3 nucleotides are TGTGCCAGCTCACCAGGGGCTAATTCACCCCTCCACTTT.

The rearrangement uses TRBV6-1 and TRBJ1-2; D perhaps matches TRBD1 (6 bases). Germline CDR1 and CDR2: MNHNS and SASEGT. This CDR3 is 13 amino acids long. The V gene lost 5 bases and the J gene lost 4 bases, with 11 bases spanning the gap. In DNA form, the CDR3 reads TGTGCCAGCAGTCCCGGACAGACCTATGGCTACACCTTC. This codes for CASSPGQTYGYTF.

The chain uses TRBV2 and TRBJ1-5; D uncertain. Trimming took 7 bases from V and 0 from J, leaving 10 bases between them. Germline CDR1 reads SNHLY; CDR2 reads FYNNEI. This CDR3 contains 14 residues. CDR3 DNA: TGTGCCAGCACCCCCGAGTATAGCAATCAGCCCCAGCATTTT. It translates to CASTPEYSNQPQHF.

J is TRBJ2-2 and V is TRBV9; D not resolved. Trimming took 0 bases from V and 6 from J, leaving 3 bases between them. Germline-derived CDR1 and CDR2 are SGDLS and YYNGEE. This CDR3 comprises 12 residues. CDR3 loop: CASSVGPGELFF. The CDR3 DNA reads as TGTGCCAGCAGCGTAGGGCCCGGGGAGCTGTTTTTT.

J is TRBJ2-1 and V is TRBV18; weak D call: TRBD1 (5 bases). The germline CDR1 and CDR2 sequences are KGHSH and LQKENI. V shed 0 bases and J shed 1 base, with 10 bases lying between them. The CDR3 has 16 amino acids. The CDR3: CASSPPKGISYNEQFF. CDR3 coding DNA: TGTGCCAGCTCACCACCGAAGGGGATATCCTACAATGAGCAGTTCTTC.

The chain has TRBV2 and TRBJ1-2, with D possibly matching TRBD1 (5 bases). V gave up 6 bases and J gave up 5 bases, with 19 bases separating them. From germline, CDR1 is SNHLY and CDR2 FYNNEI. The CDR3 runs 15 residues. The CDR3 nucleotides are TGTGCCAGCAGGACTGGGGCAGCAGCTTTTTATGGCTACACCTTC. Encoded protein: CASRTGAAAFYGYTF.

This chain links TRBV3-1 (or the pseudogene TRBV3-2) with TRBJ1-6, with 7 bases that match TRBD1. Germline assignment: CDR1 LGHDT and CDR2 YNNKEL (reference sequence). The CDR3 is made up of 15 amino acids. The V and J ends lost 0 bases and 7 bases, in that order; junction bases with no gene match: 3. CDR3 bases: TGTGCCAGCAGCCAAGATTCACAGGGGAATTCACCCCTCCACTTT. It codes for CASSQDSQGNSPLHF.

The DNA of the CDR3 is TGTGCCAGCTCACCCGAGGTGGCGAACACCGGGGAGCTGTTTTTT. Translated: CASSPEVANTGELFF. The chain carries TRBV18 and TRBJ2-2; D not resolved. Germline CDR1 is KGHSH and CDR2 is LQKENI. The CDR3 sequence is 15 residues long. V lost 3 bases and J lost 0, with 8 bases in between.

The chain employs TRBV30 and TRBJ2-7; D perhaps matches TRBD2 (6 bases). Trimming removed 0 bases from V and 4 bases from J, with 13 bases in between. Germline loops: CDR1 GTSNPN, CDR2 SVGIG (reference sequence). The CDR3 is 14 residues long. CDR3 in amino acids: CAWSVPESGYEQYF. The DNA of the CDR3 is TGTGCCTGGAGTGTACCCGAGAGCGGGTACGAGCAGTACTTC.

This clone was observed a handful of times. This chain joins TRBV15 and TRBJ1-1, with 9 bases fitting TRBD1. With 8 bases clipped from V and 5 bases from J, the junction kept 6 bases outside the gene matches. The germline V gene encodes CDR1 LNHNV and CDR2 YYDKDF (reference sequence). The CDR3 has 13 amino acids. The CDR3 sequence: CATYGTGLTEAFF. DNA for the CDR3: TGTGCCACCTATGGGACAGGGCTAACTGAAGCTTTCTTT. The full variable domain, completed using reference TRBV15 and TRBJ1-1, is DAMVIQNPRYQVTQFGKPVTLSCSQTLNHNVMYWYQQKSSQAPKLLFHYYDKDFNNEADTPDNFQSRRPNTSFCFLDIRSPGLGDTAMYLCATYGTGLTEAFFGQGTRLTVV.

This clone was found many times. This chain uses TRBV29-1 with TRBJ2-7, with 8 positions matching TRBD2. CDR1 and CDR2 from the germline V gene are SQVTM and ANQGSEA. The CDR3 is 14 amino acids. Trimming cost V 5 bases and J 1 base; bases outside gene matches: 7. This CDR3 is CSVIREGTSYEQYF. CDR3 in DNA: TGCAGCGTTATACGGGAGGGTACATCCTACGAGCAGTACTTC.

The V call is TRBV7-2, the J call TRBJ1-1, with D possibly matching TRBD1 (5 bases). The length of the CDR3 is 14 residues. V shed 4 bases and J shed 7 bases, with 16 bases lying between them. Germline-derived CDR1 and CDR2 are SGHTA and FQGNSA. Here the CDR3 reads CASSSIIDSLEAFF. The CDR3 DNA follows: TGTGCCAGCAGCTCTATTATTGACAGCCTTGAAGCTTTCTTT.

In the case of this clone: This CDR3 is also generated by other DNA sequences in the sample. The chain couples TRBV29-1 to TRBJ1-1, with D possibly being TRBD1 (5 bases). The CDR3 runs to 12 residues. CDR1 is SQVTM, CDR2 ANQGSEA, per germline. Trimming removed 7 bases from V and 0 bases from J, with 9 bases in between. Here the CDR3 reads CSGGGMNTEAFF. CDR3 DNA sequence: TGCAGCGGCGGGGGAATGAACACTGAAGCTTTCTTT.

This sequence joins TRBV7-2 and TRBJ1-4, with 9 positions matching TRBD1. The germline V gene has CDR1 SGHTA and CDR2 FQGNSA. This CDR3 has 15 residues. The V gene end was trimmed by 5 bases and the J gene end by 5 bases; junction bases not matched to a gene: 6. The CDR3 reads CASSLLQGANEKLFF. The CDR3 DNA follows: TGTGCCAGCAGCCTCCTACAGGGGGCAAATGAAAAACTGTTTTTT.

This clone was recorded a few times. The rearrangement joins TRBV6-6 to TRBJ1-2; no firm D call. Trimming took 0 bases from V and 2 from J, leaving 10 bases between them. The CDR3 covers 15 residues. From germline, CDR1 is MNHNY and CDR2 SVGAGI (reference sequence). The CDR3 sequence: CASSYSLPRNYGYTF. Here the CDR3 DNA reads TGTGCCAGCAGTTACTCCCTACCCCGAAACTATGGCTACACCTTC.

CDR3 in amino acids: CASSPSTDTQYF. Written as DNA, the CDR3 is TGTGCCAGCAGCCCTAGCACAGATACGCAGTATTTT. This chain links TRBV12-3 or TRBV12-4 with TRBJ2-3; D ambiguous. V shed 6 bases and J shed 0 bases, with 4 bases lying between them. The CDR3 sequence is 12 residues long.

The chain combines TRBV6-2 or TRBV6-3 with TRBJ1-5; perhaps TRBD1 as D (5 bases). The V gene's germline CDR1 is MNHEY and CDR2 SVGEGT. The CDR3 spans 14 residues. The germline V and J ends were trimmed by 2 bases and 6 bases, with 11 bases remaining between them. The CDR3 here is CASSYVTVVQPQHF. The CDR3 DNA reads as TGTGCCAGCAGTTACGTGACAGTGGTTCAGCCCCAGCATTTT.

The chain joins TRBV2 to TRBJ1-2, with D possibly matching TRBD1 (6 bases). The CDR3 runs to 15 residues. Germline V gives CDR1 SNHLY, CDR2 FYNNEI. Deletions cut 2 bases from V and 6 bases from J, with 16 bases between. The CDR3 coding sequence is TGTGCCAGCAGTGAATCGGACAGAAGAAGGGATGGCTACACCTTC. It specifies CASSESDRRRDGYTF.

The chain has TRBV19 and TRBJ1-1, with D unclear. The CDR3 runs to 15 residues. CDR1 LNHDA and CDR2 SQIVND come from the germline V gene (reference sequence). Trimming took off 5 bases at V and 4 bases at J, with 17 bases between the two ends. CDR3 sequence: CASSPRPATVTEAFF. The CDR3 DNA reads as TGTGCCAGTAGTCCCCGTCCAGCGACGGTCACTGAAGCTTTCTTT.

This rearrangement joins TRBV7-8 to TRBJ1-5; D not certain. Germline lookup yields CDR1 SGHVS and CDR2 FQNEAQ. The CDR3 has 21 residues. V was clipped by 5 bases and J by 0 bases, with 29 bases between them. CDR3 loop: CASSDLGRGRALKNSNQPQHF. The CDR3 DNA reads TGTGCCAGCAGCGACCTCGGGCGAGGGAGGGCTCTTAAAAATAGCAATCAGCCCCAGCATTTT.

The chain has TRBV9 and TRBJ2-6; 7 bases agree with TRBD1. CDR3 size: 18 residues. From germline, CDR1 is SGDLS and CDR2 YYNGEE. The J segment lost 2 bases and the V segment lost 4 bases, leaving 12 bases of the junction unmatched. The CDR3 sequence is CASSTYRGSTTGANVLTF. For the CDR3, the DNA is TGTGCCAGCAGCACCTACAGGGGCAGTACTACTGGGGCCAACGTCCTGACTTTC.

This clone was detected once. The chain's CDR3 is CASSQKQGIQPQHF. The CDR3 coding sequence is TGCGCCAGCAGCCAAAAACAGGGGATTCAGCCCCAGCATTTT. The rearrangement links TRBV4-1 to TRBJ1-5; 7 nucleotides match TRBD1. CDR3 length equals 14 residues. V shed 2 bases and J 6 bases; nucleotides not matched to a gene: 4. The germline gives CDR1 MGHRA, CDR2 YSYEKL.

This clone appeared a single time. The chain links TRBV7-6 to TRBJ2-7, with D unresolved. CDR3 length equals 13 residues. Germline V gene data show CDR1 as SGHVS and CDR2 as FNYEAQ. With 2 bases removed from V and 6 bases from J, the gap between germline ends came to 11 bases. As DNA, the CDR3 is TGTGCCAGCAGCTTACGTGAGACTGCCGAGCAGTACTTC. Translating it yields CASSLRETAEQYF. Using reference TRBV7-6 and TRBJ2-7 for the parts outside the CDR3, the full variable domain is GAGVSQSPRYKVTKRGQDVALRCDPISGHVSLYWYRQALGQGPEFLTYFNYEAQQDKSGLPNDRFSAERPEGSISTLTIQRTEQRDSAMYRCASSLRETAEQYFGPGTRLTVT.

This clone showed up just once. The V and J genes are TRBV7-3 and TRBJ2-3, with 9 bases aligning to TRBD2. J was trimmed by 3 bases and V by 6 bases; bases with no gene match: 7. Germline V gene data show CDR1 as SGHTA and CDR2 as FQGTGA. The CDR3 contains 15 residues. In nucleotides, the CDR3 is TGTGCCAGCAGATATAGCGGGAGTCGGACAGATACGCAGTATTTT. This encodes CASRYSGSRTDTQYF.

The chain joins TRBV30 to TRBJ1-2; D is unresolved. CDR3 length: 16 residues. Trimming cost V 0 bases and J 5 bases, with 19 bases left between them. Germline CDR1 and CDR2: GTSNPN and SVGIG (reference sequence). The CDR3 region is CAWSVELRASGYGYTF. CDR3 in DNA: TGTGCCTGGAGTGTAGAGCTAAGGGCCAGCGGTTATGGCTACACCTTC.

The rearrangement uses TRBV29-1 and TRBJ1-5; TRBD1 matches 9 bases. The germline V gene encodes CDR1 SQVTM and CDR2 ANQGSEA. CDR3 length: 14 residues. V gave up 6 bases and J gave up 6 bases; unmatched junction bases: 9. The CDR3 DNA sequence: TGCAGCGTCGCTACAGGGGGCGCGGGTCAGCCCCAGCATTTT. It specifies CSVATGGAGQPQHF.

The chain links TRBV25-1 to TRBJ1-5; TRBD1 aligns across 11 bases. V lost 4 bases, J lost 5 bases, and 7 bases stayed unmatched. The CDR3 is 16 residues long. CDR1 and CDR2 from the germline V gene are MGHDK and SYGVNS. This chain's CDR3 is CASSGHGTGGDQPQHF. The CDR3 DNA sequence: TGTGCCAGCAGTGGTCACGGGACAGGGGGGGATCAGCCCCAGCATTTT.

V gene TRBV9 combines with J gene TRBJ1-2, with 7 bases matching TRBD1. CDR1 and CDR2 from the germline V gene are SGDLS and YYNGEE. The CDR3 sequence is 17 residues long. The V and J ends lost 3 bases and 1 base, in that order; junction bases with no gene match: 12. The CDR3 DNA reads as TGTGCCAGCAGCGAAACAGGGGCCACCGGCCTTAACTATGGCTACACCTTC. Amino acids: CASSETGATGLNYGYTF.

There are a few counts of this clone. J is TRBJ1-1 and V is TRBV14, with 7 bases identical to TRBD1. Trimming took 4 bases from V and 11 from J; bases not matched to a gene: 7. Germline CDR1 reads SGHDN; CDR2 reads FVKESK. The CDR3 has 12 residues. The CDR3 DNA reads TGTGCCAGCAGCCCAAAACAGGGGAGGGCTTTCTTT. It encodes CASSPKQGRAFF.

The chain combines TRBV12-3 or TRBV12-4 with TRBJ2-5; D is perhaps TRBD2 (5 bases). Trimming shortened V by 6 bases and J by 3 bases, and 11 bases separated the two germline ends. This CDR3 has 13 amino acids. The CDR3 reads CASRMDWEETQYF. Written as DNA, the CDR3 is TGTGCCAGCAGGATGGACTGGGAAGAGACCCAGTACTTC.

The J gene is TRBJ1-1, the V gene TRBV7-2, with 8 bases identical to TRBD1. Trimming took 4 bases from V and 10 from J; bases not matched to a gene: 14. CDR1 SGHTA and CDR2 FQGNSA come from the germline V gene. This CDR3 has 15 residues. The DNA for the CDR3 is TGTGCCAGCAGCTCACACCCAAACAGGGGGGAAGTAGCTTTCTTT. The encoded protein is CASSSHPNRGEVAFF.

This chain joins TRBV3-1 (or the pseudogene TRBV3-2) and TRBJ1-6; TRBD1 is a possible D gene (6 bases). CDR3 size: 15 residues. V shed 0 bases and J shed 7 bases, with 10 bases lying between them. The germline gives CDR1 LGHDT, CDR2 YNNKEL (reference sequence). CDR3 in amino acids: CASSQDGGPNSPLHF. The DNA of the CDR3 is TGTGCCAGCAGCCAAGACGGGGGGCCCAATTCACCCCTCCACTTT.